Listed below are T cell receptor beta chains from one sample, sequenced in a study of T cells in Graves' hyperthyroidism and ophthalmopathy. TCRdb re-analysed the multiplex PCR reads in MiXCR, keeping a single row per CDR3 protein. The sample has some 500,000 distinct CDR3 sequences; around an eighth are singletons. Sequenced material: blood. The receptors come from a woman under 30 with Graves' hyperthyroidism. Each CDR3 is given with its conserved first and last residue. Fields, in order: V gene, clone size, D gene, J gene, CDR3 DNA, CDR3 protein. The D gene is left open where the match is weak. Rows may omit the clone size; those that give it use once, few, many or a size class.

V gene: TRBV24-1
clone size: .
D gene: .
J gene: TRBJ2-1
CDR3 DNA: TGTGCCACCAGTAACGGGAGAGCCTACAATGAGCAGTTCTTC
CDR3 protein: CATSNGRAYNEQFF

V gene: TRBV3-1
clone size: many
D gene: .
J gene: TRBJ1-1
CDR3 DNA: TGTGCCAGCAGCGCAAGAGGCACTGAAGCTTTCTTT
CDR3 protein: CASSARGTEAFF

V gene: TRBV2
clone size: many
D gene: TRBD1
J gene: TRBJ1-2
CDR3 DNA: TGTGCCAGCATCGCCGGGACAGCGAATGGCTACACCTTC
CDR3 protein: CASIAGTANGYTF

V gene: TRBV12-3/TRBV12-4
clone size: many
D gene: .
J gene: TRBJ2-1
CDR3 DNA: TGTGCCAGCAGTTTGGTGGGAGTGGGCTATAAGTACAATGAGCAGTTCTTC
CDR3 protein: CASSLVGVGYKYNEQFF

V gene: TRBV2
clone size: many
D gene: .
J gene: TRBJ1-6
CDR3 DNA: TGTGCCAGCAGGGGGGCAGGGGCGAATTCACCCCTCCACTTT
CDR3 protein: CASRGAGANSPLHF

V gene: TRBV9
clone size: many
D gene: .
J gene: TRBJ2-5
CDR3 DNA: TGTGCCAGCAGCGCTTTACTAGGAACCCAGTACTTC
CDR3 protein: CASSALLGTQYF

V gene: TRBV5-4
clone size: few
D gene: .
J gene: TRBJ2-7
CDR3 DNA: TGTGCCAGCAGCTTGTTGGGGGAGACTGGTGAGCAGTACTTC
CDR3 protein: CASSLLGETGEQYF

V gene: TRBV29-1
clone size: many
D gene: .
J gene: TRBJ1-1
CDR3 DNA: TGCAGCGGAGGGACCGAAAACACTGAAGCTTTCTTT
CDR3 protein: CSGGTENTEAFF

V gene: TRBV11-2
clone size: .
D gene: .
J gene: TRBJ1-1
CDR3 DNA: TGTGCCAGCAGCCCCGGGACCCCACAGACTGAAGCTTTCTTT
CDR3 protein: CASSPGTPQTEAFF

V gene: TRBV4-1
clone size: many
D gene: .
J gene: TRBJ2-5
CDR3 DNA: TGCGCCAGCAGCCCCCGGGACACCCAAGAGACCCAGTACTTC
CDR3 protein: CASSPRDTQETQYF

V gene: TRBV9
clone size: .
D gene: .
J gene: TRBJ2-3
CDR3 DNA: TGTGCCAGCAGCGTAGTCAGCGTGGGCGCGGATACGCAGTATTTT
CDR3 protein: CASSVVSVGADTQYF

V gene: TRBV5-1
clone size: few
D gene: .
J gene: TRBJ2-1
CDR3 DNA: TGCGCCAGCAGCTTTGTCGGAGGGGAAATGTTCTTC
CDR3 protein: CASSFVGGEMFF

V gene: TRBV6-2/TRBV6-3
clone size: many
D gene: TRBD1
J gene: TRBJ2-1
CDR3 DNA: TGTGCCAGCATGGGGGACAGCTCCTACAATGAGCAGTTCTTC
CDR3 protein: CASMGDSSYNEQFF

V gene: TRBV18
clone size: many
D gene: TRBD2
J gene: TRBJ2-1
CDR3 DNA: TGTGCCAGCTCAACACTCTCGGGACTAGCGGGATCCTATGAGCAGTTCTTC
CDR3 protein: CASSTLSGLAGSYEQFF

V gene: TRBV11-3
clone size: many
D gene: TRBD1
J gene: TRBJ2-3
CDR3 DNA: TGTGCCAGCAGCTCGGAGGTCCCAGGGGGCGCGACAGATACGCAGTATTTT
CDR3 protein: CASSSEVPGGATDTQYF

V gene: TRBV10-3
clone size: many
D gene: TRBD2
J gene: TRBJ2-3
CDR3 DNA: TGTGCCATCAGGACCGGGACTAGCGGGAGGGCCGCCACAGATACGCAGTATTTT
CDR3 protein: CAIRTGTSGRAATDTQYF